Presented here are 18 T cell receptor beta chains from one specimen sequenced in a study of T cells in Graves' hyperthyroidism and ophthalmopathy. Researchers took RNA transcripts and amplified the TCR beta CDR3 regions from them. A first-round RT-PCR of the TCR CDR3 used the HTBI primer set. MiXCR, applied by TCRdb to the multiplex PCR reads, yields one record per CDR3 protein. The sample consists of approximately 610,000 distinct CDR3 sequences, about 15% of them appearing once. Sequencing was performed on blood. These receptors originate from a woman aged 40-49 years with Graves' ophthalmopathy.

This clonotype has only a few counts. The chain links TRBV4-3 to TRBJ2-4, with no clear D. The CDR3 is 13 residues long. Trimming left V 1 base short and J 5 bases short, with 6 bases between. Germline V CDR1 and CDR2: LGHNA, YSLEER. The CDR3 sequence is CASSQGTENIQYF. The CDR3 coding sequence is TGCGCCAGCAGCCAAGGGACGGAAAACATTCAGTACTTC.

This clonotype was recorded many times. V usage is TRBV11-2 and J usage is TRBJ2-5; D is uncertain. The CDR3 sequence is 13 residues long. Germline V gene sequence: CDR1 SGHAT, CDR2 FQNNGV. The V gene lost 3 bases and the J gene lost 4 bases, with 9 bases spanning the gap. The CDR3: CASSFGRGETQYF. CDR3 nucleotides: TGTGCCAGCAGCTTCGGTAGAGGAGAGACCCAGTACTTC.

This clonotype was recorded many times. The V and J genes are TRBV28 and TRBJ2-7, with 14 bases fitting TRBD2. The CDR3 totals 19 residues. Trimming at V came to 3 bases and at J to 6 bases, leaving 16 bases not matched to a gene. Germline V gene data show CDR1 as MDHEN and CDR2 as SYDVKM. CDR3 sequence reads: CASSFTGVSTSGRAVEQYF. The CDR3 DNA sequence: TGTGCCAGCAGTTTCACAGGGGTTTCGACTAGCGGGAGGGCCGTCGAGCAGTACTTC.

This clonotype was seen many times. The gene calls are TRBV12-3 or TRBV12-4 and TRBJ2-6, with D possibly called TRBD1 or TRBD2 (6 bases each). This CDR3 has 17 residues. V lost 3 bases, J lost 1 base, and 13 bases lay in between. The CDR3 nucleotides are TGTGCCAGCAGTTTGGGGGGCTCAAGTTCTGGGGCCAACGTCCTGACTTTC. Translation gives CASSLGGSSSGANVLTF.

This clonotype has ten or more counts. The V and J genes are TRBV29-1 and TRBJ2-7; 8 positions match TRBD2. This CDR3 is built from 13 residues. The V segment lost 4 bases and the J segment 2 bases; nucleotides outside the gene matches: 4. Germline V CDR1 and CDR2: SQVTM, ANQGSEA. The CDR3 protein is CSVVPAGAYEQYF. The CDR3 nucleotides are TGCAGCGTTGTGCCAGCGGGAGCCTACGAGCAGTACTTC.

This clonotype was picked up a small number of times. The CDR3 bases are TGTGCCAGCAGGAAGAAACGTGAGGTCCACGAGCAGTACTTC. It codes for CASRKKREVHEQYF. V and J are TRBV6-1 and TRBJ2-7; D remains unclear. Germline loops: CDR1 MNHNS, CDR2 SASEGT. V gave up 6 bases and J gave up 5 bases, with 17 bases separating them. This CDR3 comprises 14 residues.

CDR3 region: CASSYPATKETQYF. The CDR3 DNA reads as TGTGCCAGCAGTTACCCCGCAACCAAAGAGACCCAGTACTTC. The chain employs TRBV6-5 and TRBJ2-5; D is undetermined. The CDR3 runs to 14 residues. CDR1 and CDR2 from the germline V gene are MNHEY and SVGAGI. V gave up 2 bases and J gave up 3 bases, with 10 bases separating them.

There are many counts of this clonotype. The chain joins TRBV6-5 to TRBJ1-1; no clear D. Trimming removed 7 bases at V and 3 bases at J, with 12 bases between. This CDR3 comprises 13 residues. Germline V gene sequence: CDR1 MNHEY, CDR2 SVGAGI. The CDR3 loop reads CASKTAGYTEAFF. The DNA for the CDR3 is TGTGCCAGCAAGACGGCGGGGTACACTGAAGCTTTCTTT.

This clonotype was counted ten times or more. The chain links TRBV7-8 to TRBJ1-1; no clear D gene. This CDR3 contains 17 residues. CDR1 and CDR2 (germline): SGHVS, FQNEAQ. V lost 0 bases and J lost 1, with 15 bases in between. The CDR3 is CASSLASFGEENTEAFF. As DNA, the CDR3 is TGTGCCAGCAGCTTAGCTTCCTTTGGAGAAGAGAACACTGAAGCTTTCTTT. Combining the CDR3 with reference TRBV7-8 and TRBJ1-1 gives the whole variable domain GAGVSQSPRYKVAKRGQDVALRCDPISGHVSLFWYQQALGQGPEFLTYFQNEAQLDKSGLPSDRFFAERPEGSVSTLKIQRTQQEDSAVYLCASSLASFGEENTEAFFGQGTRLTVV.

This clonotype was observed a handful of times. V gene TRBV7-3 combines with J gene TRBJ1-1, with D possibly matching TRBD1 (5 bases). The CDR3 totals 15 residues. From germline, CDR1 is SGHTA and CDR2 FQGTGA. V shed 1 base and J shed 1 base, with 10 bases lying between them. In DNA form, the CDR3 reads TGTGCCAGCAGCTTAAATGCAGGGCCGAACACTGAAGCTTTCTTT. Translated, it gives CASSLNAGPNTEAFF.

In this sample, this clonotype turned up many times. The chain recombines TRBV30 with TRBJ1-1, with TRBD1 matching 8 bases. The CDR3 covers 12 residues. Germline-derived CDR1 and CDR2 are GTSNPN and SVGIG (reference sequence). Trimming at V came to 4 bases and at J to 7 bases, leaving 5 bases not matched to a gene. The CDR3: CAWNLGQDEAFF. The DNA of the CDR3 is TGTGCCTGGAATTTGGGACAGGATGAAGCTTTCTTT.

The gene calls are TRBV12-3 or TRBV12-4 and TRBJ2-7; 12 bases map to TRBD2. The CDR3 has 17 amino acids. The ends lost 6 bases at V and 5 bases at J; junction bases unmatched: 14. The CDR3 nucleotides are TGTGCCAGCAGCGGACTAGCGGGATCGGGGGGATGGGACGAGCAGTACTTC. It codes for CASSGLAGSGGWDEQYF.

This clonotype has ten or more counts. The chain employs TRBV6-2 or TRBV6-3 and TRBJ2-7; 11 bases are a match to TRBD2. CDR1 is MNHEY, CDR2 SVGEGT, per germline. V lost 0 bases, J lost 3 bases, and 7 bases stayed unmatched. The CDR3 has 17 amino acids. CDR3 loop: CASSYSASGRLSYEQYF. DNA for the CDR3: TGTGCCAGCAGTTACTCGGCTAGCGGGAGGCTTAGCTACGAGCAGTACTTC.

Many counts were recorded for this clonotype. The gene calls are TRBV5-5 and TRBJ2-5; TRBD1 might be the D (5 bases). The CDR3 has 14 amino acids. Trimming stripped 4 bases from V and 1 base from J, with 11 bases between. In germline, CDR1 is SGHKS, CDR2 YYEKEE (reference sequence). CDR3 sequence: CASSLRQLQETQYF. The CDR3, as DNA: TGTGCCAGCAGCCTCCGACAGCTCCAAGAGACCCAGTACTTC.

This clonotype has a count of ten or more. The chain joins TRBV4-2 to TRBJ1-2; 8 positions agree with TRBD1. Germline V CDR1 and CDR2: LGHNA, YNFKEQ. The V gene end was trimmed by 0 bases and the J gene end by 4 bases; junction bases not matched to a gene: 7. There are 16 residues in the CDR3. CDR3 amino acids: CASSQDFGQGTYGYTF. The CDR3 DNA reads TGTGCCAGCAGCCAAGATTTCGGACAGGGAACCTATGGCTACACCTTC.

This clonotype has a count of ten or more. CDR3 DNA: TGTGCCAGATACACGTTGGTAGGGGAGACCCAGTACTTC. Its protein product is CARYTLVGETQYF. V gene TRBV2 combines with J gene TRBJ2-5; D gene ambiguous. The V and J ends lost 9 bases and 5 bases respectively, with 16 bases between them. This CDR3 region has 13 residues. From germline, CDR1 is SNHLY and CDR2 FYNNEI.

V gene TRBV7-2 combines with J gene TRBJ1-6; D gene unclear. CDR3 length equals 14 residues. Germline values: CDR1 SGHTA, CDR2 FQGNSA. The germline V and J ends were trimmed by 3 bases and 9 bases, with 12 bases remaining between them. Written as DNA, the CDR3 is TGTGCCAGCAGCTTCGACCATATGGGTTCACCCCTCCACTTT. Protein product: CASSFDHMGSPLHF.

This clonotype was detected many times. The CDR3 sequence: CASSPSWGEETQYF. CDR3 coding DNA: TGTGCCAGCAGTCCCTCGTGGGGGGAGGAGACCCAGTACTTC. The chain recombines TRBV12-3 or TRBV12-4 with TRBJ2-5, with D tentatively TRBD2 (6 bases). V lost 5 bases, J lost 5 bases, and 15 bases lay in between. CDR3 length: 14 residues.